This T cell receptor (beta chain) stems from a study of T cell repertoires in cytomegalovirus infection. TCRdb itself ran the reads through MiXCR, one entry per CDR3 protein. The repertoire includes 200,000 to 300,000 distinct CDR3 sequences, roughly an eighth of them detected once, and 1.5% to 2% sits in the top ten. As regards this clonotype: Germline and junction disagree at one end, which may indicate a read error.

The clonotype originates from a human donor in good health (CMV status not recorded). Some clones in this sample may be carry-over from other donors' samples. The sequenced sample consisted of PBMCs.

The CDR3 sequence: CASSIGPQGTDISF. CDR3 nucleotides: TGTGCCAGTAGTATAGGTCCTCAGGGGACCGATATTTCCTTT. The chain employs TRBV19 and TRBJ1-1; maybe TRBD1 (6 bases). Germline CDR1 and CDR2: LNHDA and SQIVND (reference sequence). This CDR3 region has 14 residues.